This T cell receptor (beta chain) was observed in a study of response to subunit inactivated influenza vaccine. Study-wide results and limits: It was suggested by the authors that few new T cells are recruited by each seasonal influenza vaccination.

CDR3 size: 14 residues. Germline CDR1 SEHNR, CDR2 FQNEAQ (reference sequence). V lost 6 bases, J lost 0 bases, and 9 bases lay in between. On this clonotype itself: Its antigen is as yet unknown.

MiXCR, applied by TCRdb to the RT-PCR reads, yields one record per CDR3 protein. The top ten clones hold roughly 10% of a sample with around 580,000 distinct CDR3 sequences, over 9.5% of them seen once. The sample consisted of PBMCs from blood, taken on the day of vaccination. This receptor was identified in a man aged 50 to 60 who received an inactivated influenza vaccine. This chain joins TRBV7-9 and TRBJ1-5; D remains unclear. As DNA, the CDR3 is TGTGCCAGCAGTAGCAGTAATAGCAATCAGCCCCAGCATTTT. Amino acids: CASSSSNSNQPQHF.